This TCR beta chain appears in the sequencing data of a study of T-cell memory formation after mild COVID-19. In this sample, this clonotype turned up many times. A single record per CDR3 protein comes from TCRdb applying MiXCR to the 5' RACE reads. The table has approximately 250,000 distinct CDR3 sequences, over 15% seen once; the top ten hold under 2.5%. From germline, CDR1 is SGHTA and CDR2 FQGTGA. V shed 4 bases, J shed 6 bases, and the junction held 12 bases outside the gene matches. This CDR3 comprises 17 residues. The rearrangement joins TRBV7-3 to TRBJ2-1; 10 bases match TRBD2. The sequenced material came from PBMCs or a T cell subset sorted from them (not recorded which). This TCR derives from an adult woman who had mild COVID-19 (a few samples of this study predate the infection). Cell type and time point are not known. Written as DNA, the CDR3 is TGTGCCAGCAGCTGGGGGGCTCTAGCGGGAGATCGCAATGAGCAGTTCTTC. Protein: CASSWGALAGDRNEQFF.